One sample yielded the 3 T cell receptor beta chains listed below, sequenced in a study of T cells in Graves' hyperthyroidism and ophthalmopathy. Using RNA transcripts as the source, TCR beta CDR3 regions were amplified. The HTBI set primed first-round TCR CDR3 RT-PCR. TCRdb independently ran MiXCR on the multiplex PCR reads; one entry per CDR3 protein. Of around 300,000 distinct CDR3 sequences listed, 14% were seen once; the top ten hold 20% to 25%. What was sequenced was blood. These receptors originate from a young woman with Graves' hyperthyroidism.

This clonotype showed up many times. The CDR3 sequence is CASSLQGSSYEQYF. CDR3 sequence (DNA): TGTGCCAGCAGTTTGCAGGGGTCCTCCTACGAGCAGTACTTC. The chain joins TRBV28 to TRBJ2-7, with a possible D match to TRBD1 (6 bases). Per germline, CDR1 MDHEN and CDR2 SYDVKM. The CDR3 loop spans 14 amino acids. Trimming stripped 3 bases from V and 0 bases from J, with 9 bases between.

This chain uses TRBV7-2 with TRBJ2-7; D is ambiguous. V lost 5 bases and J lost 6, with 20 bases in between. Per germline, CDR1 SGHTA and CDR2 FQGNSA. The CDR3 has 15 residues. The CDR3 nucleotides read TGTGCCAGCAGCCCCGCTACAGTCGGCGGAACCGAGCAGTACTTC. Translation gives CASSPATVGGTEQYF.

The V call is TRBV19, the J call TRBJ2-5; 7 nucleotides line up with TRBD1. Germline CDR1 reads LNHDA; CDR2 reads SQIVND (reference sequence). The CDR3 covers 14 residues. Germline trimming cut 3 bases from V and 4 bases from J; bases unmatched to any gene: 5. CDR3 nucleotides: TGTGCCAGTAGTATGGGACAGCGGCGAGAGACCCAGTACTTC. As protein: CASSMGQRRETQYF.